The rows below give T cell receptor beta chains drawn from one sample of a study of OX40 agonist ivuxolimab in advanced cancers. The repertoire was sequenced with immunoSEQ multiplex PCR; TCRdb's copy has only in-frame clones and lacks some. This table holds some 64,000 clones, 92% found once. This specimen was CD4+ or CD8+ T cells sorted from blood, taken in a trial of the OX40 agonist ivuxolimab. Receptor source: an adult with an advanced solid tumor such as melanoma, head and neck, liver or kidney cancer. The CDR3 runs from the conserved cysteine through the conserved F or W. D genes are given only for firm matches. Clone size is shown for a subset of rows, as once, few, many or a class of expanded clone.

d_call,j_call,v_call,clone_size,cdr3_nt,cdr3_aa
NA,TRBJ1-2,TRBV5-1,NA,TGCGCCAGCAGCTTGGTCGGGGAAGCCTATGGCTACACCTTC,CASSLVGEAYGYTF
NA,TRBJ1-6,TRBV6-1,NA,TGTGCCAGCAGTGAAAGGGGGTGGGGCAGGACTAATTCACCCCTCCACTTT,CASSERGWGRTNSPLHF
NA,TRBJ2-1,TRBV27,NA,TGTGCCAGCAGTTTCTCCCTTTTACGGAACAATGAGCAGTTCTTC,CASSFSLLRNNEQFF
NA,TRBJ2-7,TRBV10-3,NA,TGTGCCATCAGCCCCGACAGCTACTCCTACGAGCAGTACTTC,CAISPDSYSYEQYF
NA,TRBJ2-7,TRBV7-9,NA,TGTGCCAGCAGCTTAGGACAGCTCCAGCAGTACTTC,CASSLGQLQQYF
TRBD1,TRBJ2-1,TRBV25-1,NA,TGTGCCACGGAAACACAGGGGGCTCGGATCAATGAGCAGTTCTTC,CATETQGARINEQFF
TRBD1,TRBJ2-7,TRBV6-5,NA,TGTGCCAGCAGCGCGCCAGGGGGCTTATACGAGCAGTACTTC,CASSAPGGLYEQYF
NA,TRBJ1-2,TRBV15,NA,TGTGCCACCAGCAGTTCAGTGGGGGGGTTTGGCTACACCTTC,CATSSSVGGFGYTF
NA,TRBJ2-3,TRBV6-5,once,TGTGCCAGCAGAACCCTTAGTTACACAGATACGCAGTATTTT,CASRTLSYTDTQYF
TRBD1,TRBJ2-7,TRBV27,NA,TGTGCCAGCAGTTTGTACAGGGGGAGCGAGCAGTACTTC,CASSLYRGSEQYF
TRBD1,TRBJ2-1,TRBV29-1,NA,TGCAGCGTTGCGGGACAGGGAGGGAATGAGCAGTTCTTC,CSVAGQGGNEQFF
TRBD2,TRBJ2-7,TRBV11-1,NA,TGTGCCAGCAGCTTACGGGGGGGACCGGACGAGCAGTACTTC,CASSLRGGPDEQYF
NA,TRBJ1-1,TRBV7-3,NA,TGTGCCAGCAGCTTAACACAAGAGGGAGCTGAAGCTTTCTTT,CASSLTQEGAEAFF
NA,TRBJ2-2,TRBV21-1,NA,TGTGCCAGCAGCAAAGTTTGCGGGAATGGGAACACCGGGGAGCTGTTTTTT,CASSKVCGNGNTGELFF
NA,TRBJ2-6,TRBV5-4,NA,TGTGCCAGCAGCGCGAACTCTGGGGCCAACGTCCTGACTTTC,CASSANSGANVLTF
TRBD2,TRBJ2-1,TRBV7-8,NA,TGTGCCAGCAGCGGATCGGGACTAGCGGGAGCGGCGTCCTACAATGAGCAGTTCTTC,CASSGSGLAGAASYNEQFF
NA,TRBJ2-5,TRBV4-2,NA,TGTGCCAGCAGCCAAGTAAGCGGACCTTTCCAAGAGACCCAGTACTTC,CASSQVSGPFQETQYF
NA,TRBJ2-3,TRBV19,NA,TGTGCCAGTTCCACTTACCAGGCCCCAGATACGCAGTATTTT,CASSTYQAPDTQYF
NA,TRBJ2-3,TRBV6-6,NA,TGTGCCAGCAGTTACTCTGGGTCTTCCACAGATACGCAGTATTTT,CASSYSGSSTDTQYF
TRBD1,TRBJ2-7,TRBV6-6,NA,TGTGCCAGCAGTATGGACAGGGGGCTCGAGCAGTACTTC,CASSMDRGLEQYF
TRBD1,TRBJ1-4,TRBV2,NA,TGTGCCAGCAGTGAAAGGACAGGGAATGAAAAACTGTTTTTT,CASSERTGNEKLFF
TRBD1,TRBJ2-1,TRBV9,NA,TGTGCCAGCAGCGCTTACTCGACAGGGAGTCGCTACAATGAGCAGTTCTTC,CASSAYSTGSRYNEQFF
NA,TRBJ1-5,TRBV6-1,NA,TGTGCCAGCCGCGAAGGAGGGTCCAATCAGCCCCAGCATTTT,CASREGGSNQPQHF
NA,TRBJ1-5,TRBV6-5,NA,TGTGCCAGCATCAACCCCGGGAGCAATCAGCCCCAGCATTTT,CASINPGSNQPQHF
NA,TRBJ2-1,TRBV27,NA,TGTGCCAGCAGTCGGAGGACGGGAGAGCAGTTCTTC,CASSRRTGEQFF
TRBD2,TRBJ2-5,TRBV10-3,NA,TGTGCCATCAGTGATGGAGCGGCTAGCGGAAAAGAGACCCAGTACTTC,CAISDGAASGKETQYF
NA,TRBJ2-1,TRBV19,NA,TGTGCCAGTAGTGTGGGGGCTAGTCTGAATGAGCAGTTCTTC,CASSVGASLNEQFF
NA,TRBJ2-1,TRBV2,NA,TGTGCCAGCAGTGGAAATAGCGGCTCGGTCAATGAGCAGTTCTTC,CASSGNSGSVNEQFF
NA,TRBJ2-5,TRBV5-1,NA,TGCGCCAGCGGGTATGGGACCCCGGCGGAGACCCAGTACTTC,CASGYGTPAETQYF
TRBD2,TRBJ2-7,TRBV6-5,NA,TGTGCCAGCGGAAATGCGGGGGGCGCGGGCGAGCAGTACTTC,CASGNAGGAGEQYF
TRBD2,TRBJ2-7,TRBV30,once,TGTGCCTGGACCGCGCGGGGACTAGCGGGAGGTTCCGAGCAGTACTTC,CAWTARGLAGGSEQYF
TRBD2,TRBJ2-5,TRBV2,NA,TGTGCCAGCAGTGACCCTAGCGGGAGGGAGACCCAGTACTTC,CASSDPSGRETQYF
NA,TRBJ1-2,TRBV6-5,once,TGTGCCAGCAGCCGGGACTTCCACTATGGCTACACCTTC,CASSRDFHYGYTF
TRBD1,TRBJ1-1,TRBV7-9,NA,TGTGCCGGCAGCTTACTCAGGGGGATGTCTGAAGCTTTCTTT,CAGSLLRGMSEAFF
NA,TRBJ1-1,TRBV10-3,NA,TGTGCCATCAGTAACAACAGGGACTCTGAAGCTTTCTTT,CAISNNRDSEAFF
TRBD1,TRBJ1-1,TRBV30,NA,TGTGCCTGGAGTAAAGGACAGGGGACCACTGAAGCTTTCTTT,CAWSKGQGTTEAFF
NA,TRBJ2-5,TRBV6-6,NA,TGTGCCAGCAGTTACTCCAAGACTCAGTACTTC,CASSYSKTQYF